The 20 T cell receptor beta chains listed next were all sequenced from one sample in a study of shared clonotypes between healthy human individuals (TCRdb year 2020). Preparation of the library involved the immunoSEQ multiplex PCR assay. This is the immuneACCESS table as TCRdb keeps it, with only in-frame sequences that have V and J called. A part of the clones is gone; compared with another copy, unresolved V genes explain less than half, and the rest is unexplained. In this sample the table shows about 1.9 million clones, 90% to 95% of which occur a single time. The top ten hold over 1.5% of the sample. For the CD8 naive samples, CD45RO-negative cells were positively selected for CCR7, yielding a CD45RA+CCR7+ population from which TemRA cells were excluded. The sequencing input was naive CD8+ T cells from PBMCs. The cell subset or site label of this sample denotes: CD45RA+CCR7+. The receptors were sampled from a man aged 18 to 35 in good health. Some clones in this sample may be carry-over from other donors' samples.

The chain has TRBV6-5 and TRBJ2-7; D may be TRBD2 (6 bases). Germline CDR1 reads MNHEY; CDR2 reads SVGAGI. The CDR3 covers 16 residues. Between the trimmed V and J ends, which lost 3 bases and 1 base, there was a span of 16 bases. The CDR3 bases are TGTGCCAGCAGTTATGTCAGCGGGCGCCCGTCCTACGAGCAGTACTTC. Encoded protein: CASSYVSGRPSYEQYF.

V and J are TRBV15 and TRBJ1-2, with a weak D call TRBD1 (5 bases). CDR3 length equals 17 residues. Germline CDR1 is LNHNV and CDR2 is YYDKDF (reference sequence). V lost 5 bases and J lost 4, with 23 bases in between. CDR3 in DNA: TGTGCCACCAGCCCACCTCGAGGGACCGCTCCCTCCTATGGCTACACCTTC. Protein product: CATSPPRGTAPSYGYTF.

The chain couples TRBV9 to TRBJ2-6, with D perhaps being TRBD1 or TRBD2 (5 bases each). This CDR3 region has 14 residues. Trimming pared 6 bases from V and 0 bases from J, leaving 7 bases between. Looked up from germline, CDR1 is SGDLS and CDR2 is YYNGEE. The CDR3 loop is CASTGTSGANVLTF. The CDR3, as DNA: TGTGCCAGCACCGGGACCTCTGGGGCCAACGTCCTGACTTTC.

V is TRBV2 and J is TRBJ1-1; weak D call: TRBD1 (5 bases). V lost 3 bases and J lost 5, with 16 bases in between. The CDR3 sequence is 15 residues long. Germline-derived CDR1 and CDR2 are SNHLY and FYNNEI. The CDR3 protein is CASSELGPGGTEAFF. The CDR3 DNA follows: TGTGCCAGCAGTGAGCTGGGGCCCGGGGGGACTGAAGCTTTCTTT.

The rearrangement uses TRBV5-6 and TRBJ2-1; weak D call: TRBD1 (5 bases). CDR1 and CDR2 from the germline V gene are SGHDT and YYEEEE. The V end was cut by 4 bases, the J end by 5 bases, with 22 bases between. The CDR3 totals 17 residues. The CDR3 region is CASSIGPDRYTHNEQFF. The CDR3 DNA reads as TGTGCCAGCAGCATCGGCCCCGACAGATATACTCACAATGAGCAGTTCTTC.

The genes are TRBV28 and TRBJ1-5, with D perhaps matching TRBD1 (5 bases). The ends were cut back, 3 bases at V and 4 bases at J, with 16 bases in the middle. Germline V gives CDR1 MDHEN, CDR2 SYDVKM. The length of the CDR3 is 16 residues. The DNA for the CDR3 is TGTGCCAGCAGTTTTGGAGGGGTGGATTGGAATCAGCCCCAGCATTTT. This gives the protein CASSFGGVDWNQPQHF. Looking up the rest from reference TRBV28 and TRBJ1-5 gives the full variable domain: DVKVTQSSRYLVKRTGEKVFLECVQDMDHENMFWYRQDPGLGLRLIYFSYDVKMKEKGDIPEGYSVSREKKERFSLILESASTNQTSMYLCASSFGGVDWNQPQHFGDGTRLSIL.

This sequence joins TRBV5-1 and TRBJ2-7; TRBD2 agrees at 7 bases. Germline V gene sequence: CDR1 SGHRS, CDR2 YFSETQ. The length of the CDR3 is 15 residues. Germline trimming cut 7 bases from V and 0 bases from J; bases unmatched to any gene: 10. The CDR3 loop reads CASRPGGRASYEQYF. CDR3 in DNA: TGCGCCAGCCGCCCCGGGGGGAGGGCCTCCTACGAGCAGTACTTC.

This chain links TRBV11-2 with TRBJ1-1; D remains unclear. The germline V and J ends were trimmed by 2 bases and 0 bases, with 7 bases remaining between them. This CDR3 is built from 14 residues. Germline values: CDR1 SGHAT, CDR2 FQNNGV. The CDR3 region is CASSLQVMNTEAFF. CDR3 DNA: TGTGCCAGCAGCTTACAGGTGATGAACACTGAAGCTTTCTTT. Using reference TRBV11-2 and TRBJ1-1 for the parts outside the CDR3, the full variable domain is EAGVAQSPRYKIIEKRQSVAFWCNPISGHATLYWYQQILGQGPKLLIQFQNNGVVDDSQLPKDRFSAERLKGVDSTLKIQPAKLEDSAVYLCASSLQVMNTEAFFGQGTRLTVV.

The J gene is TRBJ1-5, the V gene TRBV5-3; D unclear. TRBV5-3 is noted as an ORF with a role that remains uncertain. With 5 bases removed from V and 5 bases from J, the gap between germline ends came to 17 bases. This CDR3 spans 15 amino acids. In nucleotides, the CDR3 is TGTGCCAGAAGGAGCGGTAGGGCGTTCGATCAGCCCCAGCATTTT. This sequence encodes CARRSGRAFDQPQHF.

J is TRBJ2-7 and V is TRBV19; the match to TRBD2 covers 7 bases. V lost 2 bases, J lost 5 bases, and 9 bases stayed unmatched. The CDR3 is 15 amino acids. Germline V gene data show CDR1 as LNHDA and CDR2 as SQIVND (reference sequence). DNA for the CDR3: TGTGCCAGTAGTATACTCGCGGGGGAAGGCGACGAGCAGTACTTC. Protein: CASSILAGEGDEQYF.

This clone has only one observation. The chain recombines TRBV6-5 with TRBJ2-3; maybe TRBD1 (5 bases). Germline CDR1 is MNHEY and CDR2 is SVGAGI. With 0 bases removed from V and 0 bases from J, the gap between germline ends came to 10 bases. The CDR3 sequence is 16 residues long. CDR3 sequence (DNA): TGTGCCAGCAGTTACTCTAGGACACGGAGCACAGATACGCAGTATTTT. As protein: CASSYSRTRSTDTQYF.

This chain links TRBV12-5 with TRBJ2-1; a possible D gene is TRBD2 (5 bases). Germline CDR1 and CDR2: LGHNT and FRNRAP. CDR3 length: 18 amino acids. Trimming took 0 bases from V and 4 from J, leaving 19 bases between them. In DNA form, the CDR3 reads TGTGCTAGTGGTTTGGTACCCCCAACCGGGAAAGGGTACAATGAGCAGTTCTTC. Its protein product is CASGLVPPTGKGYNEQFF.

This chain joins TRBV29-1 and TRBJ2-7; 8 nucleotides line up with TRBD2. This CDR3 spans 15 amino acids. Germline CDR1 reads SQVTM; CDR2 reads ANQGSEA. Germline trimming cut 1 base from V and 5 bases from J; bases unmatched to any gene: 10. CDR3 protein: CSVEGASGSIHEQYF. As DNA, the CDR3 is TGCAGCGTTGAAGGCGCGAGCGGGAGCATCCACGAGCAGTACTTC.

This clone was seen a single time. CDR3 sequence: CASSLGPSDTQYF. The CDR3 DNA follows: TGTGCCAGCAGCCTCGGCCCCTCTGATACGCAGTATTTT. The rearrangement links TRBV7-9 to TRBJ2-3, with D uncertain. This CDR3 has 13 amino acids. V lost 5 bases and J 6 bases, leaving 12 bases between the germline ends. CDR1 and CDR2 from the germline V gene are SEHNR and FQNEAQ (reference sequence).

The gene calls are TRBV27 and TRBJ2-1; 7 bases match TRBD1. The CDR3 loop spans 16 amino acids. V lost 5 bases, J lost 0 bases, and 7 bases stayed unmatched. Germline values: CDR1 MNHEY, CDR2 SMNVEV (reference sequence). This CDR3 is CASSRPTGSSYNEQFF. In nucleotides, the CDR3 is TGTGCCAGCAGTCGACCGACAGGGAGCTCCTACAATGAGCAGTTCTTC.

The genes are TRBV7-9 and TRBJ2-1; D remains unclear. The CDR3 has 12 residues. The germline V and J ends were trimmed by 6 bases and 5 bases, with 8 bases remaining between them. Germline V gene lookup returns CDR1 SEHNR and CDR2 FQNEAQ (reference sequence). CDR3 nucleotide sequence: TGTGCCAGCAGACCGCATAACAATGAGCAGTTCTTC. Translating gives CASRPHNNEQFF. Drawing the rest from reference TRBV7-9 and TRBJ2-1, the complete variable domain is DTGVSQNPRHKITKRGQNVTFRCDPISEHNRLYWYRQTLGQGPEFLTYFQNEAQLEKSRLLSDRFSAERPKGSFSTLEIQRTEQGDSAMYLCASRPHNNEQFFGPGTRLTVL.

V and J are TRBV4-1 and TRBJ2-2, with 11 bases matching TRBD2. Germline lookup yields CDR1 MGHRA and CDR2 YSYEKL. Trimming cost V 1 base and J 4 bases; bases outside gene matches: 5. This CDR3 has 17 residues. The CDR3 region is CASSQVMTSGTTGELFF. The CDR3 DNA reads TGCGCCAGCAGCCAAGTAATGACTAGCGGGACCACCGGGGAGCTGTTTTTT.

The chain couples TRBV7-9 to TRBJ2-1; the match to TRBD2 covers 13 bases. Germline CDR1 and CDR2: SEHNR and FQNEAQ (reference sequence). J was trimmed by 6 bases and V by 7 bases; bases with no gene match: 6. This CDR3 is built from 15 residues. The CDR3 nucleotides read TGTGCCAGCACCCATACTAGCGGGGGGGGCAATGAGCAGTTCTTC. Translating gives CASTHTSGGGNEQFF.

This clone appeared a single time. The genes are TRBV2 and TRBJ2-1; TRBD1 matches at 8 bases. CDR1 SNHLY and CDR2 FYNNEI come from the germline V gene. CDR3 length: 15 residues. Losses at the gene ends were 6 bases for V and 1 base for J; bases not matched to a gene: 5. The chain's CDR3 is CASSGRDRSYNEQFF. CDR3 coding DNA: TGTGCCAGCAGCGGCCGGGACAGGTCCTACAATGAGCAGTTCTTC.

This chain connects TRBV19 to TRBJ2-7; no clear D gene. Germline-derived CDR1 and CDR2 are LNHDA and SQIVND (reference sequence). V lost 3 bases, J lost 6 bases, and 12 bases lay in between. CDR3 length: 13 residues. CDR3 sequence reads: CASSIGSFSEQYF. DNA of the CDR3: TGTGCCAGTAGTATCGGGTCCTTCTCCGAGCAGTACTTC. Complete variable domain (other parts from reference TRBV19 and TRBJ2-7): DGGITQSPKYLFRKEGQNVTLSCEQNLNHDAMYWYRQDPGQGLRLIYYSQIVNDFQKGDIAEGYSVSREKKESFPLTVTSAQKNPTAFYLCASSIGSFSEQYFGPGTRLTVT.